This T cell receptor (beta chain) is from a study of chemoradiotherapy in HPV16-positive cancers. About the research overall: Functional T-cell assays on a couple of HPV16-positive patients' cells defined candidate HPV-specific clones and common TCR motifs.

As regards this clone: The antigen remains undetermined.

Produced via immunoSEQ multiplex PCR; TCRdb's table is partial and in-frame only. Among about 35,000 clones listed, roughly 90% were seen once. Overall study findings and caveats: Candidate HPV-specific clones and E7-related TCR motifs grew in tumor during treatment. HPV-specific T cells were functionally defined from only a couple of HPV16-positive patients.

The CDR3 consists of 16 residues. Per the germline V gene, CDR1 is MNHNS and CDR2 is SASEGT. Trimming stripped 0 bases from V and 2 bases from J, with 13 bases between. Samples were taken several times over chemoradiotherapy. The receptor was isolated from a human donor with HPV-associated anogenital cancer. The specimen comprised blood, sampled from a patient who underwent chemoradiotherapy. The chain is built from TRBV6-1 and TRBJ1-2; the D is unclear. In DNA form, the CDR3 reads TGTGCCAGCAGTGAAGCGGATCACAGTCTAAACTATGGCTACACCTTC. Residues: CASSEADHSLNYGYTF.